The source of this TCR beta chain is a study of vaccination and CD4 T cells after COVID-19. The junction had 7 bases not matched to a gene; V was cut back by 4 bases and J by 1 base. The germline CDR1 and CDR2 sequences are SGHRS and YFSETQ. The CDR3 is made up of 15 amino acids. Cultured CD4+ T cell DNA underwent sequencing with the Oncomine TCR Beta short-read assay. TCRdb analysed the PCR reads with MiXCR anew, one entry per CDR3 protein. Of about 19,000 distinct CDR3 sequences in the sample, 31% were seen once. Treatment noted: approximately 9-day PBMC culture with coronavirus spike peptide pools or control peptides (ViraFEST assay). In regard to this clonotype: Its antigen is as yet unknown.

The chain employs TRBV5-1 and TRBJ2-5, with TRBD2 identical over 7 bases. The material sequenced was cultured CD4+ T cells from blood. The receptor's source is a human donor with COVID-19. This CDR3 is CASSKIPSGQETQYF. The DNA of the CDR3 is TGCGCCAGCAGCAAGATTCCTAGCGGCCAAGAGACCCAGTACTTC.